This T cell receptor (beta chain) was found in a study of T cell responses to AZD1222 COVID-19 vaccine (dated by TCRdb to about 2021). Study-wide context: AZD1222 recipients whose second dose came at about 4 weeks and those whose second dose came at about 12 weeks were combined into one group, since spike-specific TCR depth and breadth did not differ between the two schedules. A total of approximately 240 trial participants underwent TCR sequencing, of whom 207 had received two doses of AZD1222 and around 26 had received two doses of the MenACWY control vaccine. Trial participants were enrolled by age into subgroups of 18-55, 56-69 and 70-plus years, and roughly 160, 29 and 62 TCR-sequenced participants, respectively, were included in these subgroups. General findings and caveats noted by the study authors: CD4 TCRs associated with the vaccine covered the entire spike protein, and the dominant responses were in regions 160-218 and 743-854. No day 14 peak-response samples were available, so repertoires were characterized only after the peak T cell response. After two AZD1222 doses, spike-specific TCR breadth and depth were significantly higher than at day 0 and than in MenACWY recipients. In the small 56-69-year group, the increase in depth fell short of significance, most likely because of low power. Reportedly, almost half of the unique spike-specific TCRs recognized epitopes lying outside the regions that are mutated in the B.1.351 and B.1.1.7 variants. Most participants were white British and females outnumbered males, and the authors suggested that clonal diversity may have been underestimated. Conclusions about previously exposed vaccinees are limited, since just six or seven AZD1222 recipients were seropositive for SARS-CoV-2 at baseline.

The CDR3 spans 14 residues, from the cysteine through the phenylalanine. Only the CDR3 DNA is retained, 42 bases long and in frame from the first base. According to the germline V gene, CDR1 reads SGHTA and CDR2 reads FQGNSA. V was cut back by 3 bases and J by 4 bases, leaving a gap of 10 bases between them. The CDR3 regions of human TCRbeta chains were analyzed by immunosequencing. The original pipeline was this. TCRs in the repertoires were compared against a reference library of SARS-CoV-2-specific TCRs that had been generated with the MIRA antigen-specificity platform. Breadth was defined as the fraction of unique TCRs that were SARS-CoV-2-associated. Depth was defined as the fraction of total T cells that were SARS-CoV-2-associated. Using the MIRA data, each spike-specific TCR was assigned both to the spike region to which the TCR was reactive and to a CD4 or CD8 class. Log10-transformed breadth and depth values were compared by one-way ANOVA with Sidak's multiple comparisons tests. TCRdb mirrors the immuneACCESS table, restricted to in-frame sequences. Some clones are absent from its copies; in checked studies, under half trace to an unresolved V gene, and the reason for the others is unknown. The V and J calls and clone size come from that table; D and trimming were worked out from the DNA. A total of around 100,000 clones appear in this sample, around nine tenths of them only once. Over 1.5% of the sample comes from the top ten.

In its sample, this clone was seen once. There is no known antigen for this receptor. No much larger clonotype is one base removed from it; base qualities were not supplied. This sample's time point label indicates: baseline before first vaccination. Samples from vaccinated people were obtained from the UK trials COV001 and COV002, which included a single-blind randomized controlled phase 2/3 trial of AZD1222 (ChAdOx1 nCoV-19) in healthy adults. Trial participant PBMC samples were collected at day 0 and day 28 after the second dose for TCRbeta chain sequencing. This chain is built from TRBV7-2 and TRBJ1-3, with TRBD1 perhaps the D gene, on 5 matching bases. The specimen comprised peripheral blood, sampled on day 0 of AZD1222 vaccination. This clonotype originated in an adult in good health. The nucleotide sequence reads as follows: TGTGCCAGCAGCTTGGGGGGGAGAGGAAACACCATATATTTT. This yields the protein CASSLGGRGNTIYF.